This TCR beta chain was profiled in a study of shared clonotypes between healthy human individuals. Findings of the study overall: When naive CD4 clonotypes were compared across several donors, approximately 4.9% were shared.

With V trimmed by 5 bases and J by 1 base, 6 bases remained unmatched. Germline CDR1 MDHEN, CDR2 SYDVKM. The CDR3 has 15 residues. Deep was the level used in running the assay. Profiling relied on immunoSEQ multiplex PCR, and the TCRdb table lists in-frame clones only, not all of them. The data show hundreds of thousands of clones, 73% seen once. Notes on this clone: What it recognizes is unknown.

The TCR comes from a woman aged 25 to 39 in good health. This chain uses TRBV28 with TRBJ2-3, with 7 bases aligning to TRBD2. What was sequenced was memory CD4+ T cells sorted from blood. As to subset: CD45RA-negative fraction. CDR3 amino acids: CASSPLRGGTDTQYF. The CDR3 coding sequence is TGTGCCAGCAGTCCCCTTCGGGGGGGCACAGATACGCAGTATTTT.